The rows below give T cell receptor beta chains drawn from one sample of a study of tumor-infiltrating lymphocytes in primary liver carcinoma. MiXCR, run by TCRdb on the multiplex PCR reads, gives a single entry per CDR3 protein. The sample records about 30,000 distinct CDR3 sequences, 71% being singletons. Source material: liver tumor tissue from sampling region 3. The source is a woman in her 30s with primary liver carcinoma and hepatitis B virus infection. Both conserved end residues are part of each CDR3. Fields, in order: CDR3 protein, V gene, clone size. Clone size is shown for a subset of rows, as once, few, many or a class of expanded clone.

cdr3_aa: CASSSRGLMGTQYF
v_call: TRBV11-2
clone_size: -

cdr3_aa: CASSSGQGSRAGYNEQLF
v_call: TRBV11-3
clone_size: once

cdr3_aa: CATNLVGGTLVDEQFF
v_call: TRBV11-2
clone_size: -

cdr3_aa: CAGSLHPQGFYVQYF
v_call: TRBV28
clone_size: -

cdr3_aa: CVSSLGGLTYTSGTQYF
v_call: TRBV11-2
clone_size: -

cdr3_aa: CSAAGIGLADTQYF
v_call: TRBV29-1
clone_size: few

cdr3_aa: CASSYGGGVGPSGTDKQYF
v_call: TRBV7-8
clone_size: -

cdr3_aa: CASNLAGQPSYEQYF
v_call: TRBV11-2
clone_size: -

cdr3_aa: CASTSGPMSSYEQYF
v_call: TRBV6-5
clone_size: medium-sized

cdr3_aa: CSSRGLAGVTVTQYF
v_call: TRBV29-1
clone_size: many

cdr3_aa: CASSWRSGNTDTQYF
v_call: TRBV5-4
clone_size: -

cdr3_aa: CASSFDRKRRGTYTQYF
v_call: TRBV28
clone_size: -

cdr3_aa: CASSQDAGSSRNEQFF
v_call: TRBV4-3
clone_size: -

cdr3_aa: CDSGRDSFYGYTF
v_call: TRBV12-5
clone_size: -

cdr3_aa: CTSGGQAEAFF
v_call: TRBV6-2/TRBV6-3
clone_size: many

cdr3_aa: CASGYRDNQPQYF
v_call: TRBV6-2/TRBV6-3
clone_size: -

cdr3_aa: CASSQAGWNSPLHF
v_call: TRBV14
clone_size: -

cdr3_aa: CASSLTDDTGELFF
v_call: TRBV6-4
clone_size: many

cdr3_aa: CASSLVRPNEQFF
v_call: TRBV6-5
clone_size: -

cdr3_aa: CASSDLTGAGETQYF
v_call: TRBV11-2
clone_size: many

cdr3_aa: CASSSTGKTTYERYF
v_call: TRBV28
clone_size: -

cdr3_aa: CASSKKDRVRTGELFF
v_call: TRBV21-1
clone_size: -

cdr3_aa: CASSERAGLFESGNTIYF
v_call: TRBV6-1
clone_size: -

cdr3_aa: CASNPWTGFTGELFF
v_call: TRBV6-5
clone_size: few

cdr3_aa: CAGSSLTGFTGELFF
v_call: TRBV6-5
clone_size: -

cdr3_aa: CASSFGRNHNNSPLHF
v_call: TRBV11-2
clone_size: -

cdr3_aa: CASSSEYDEQFF
v_call: TRBV11-2
clone_size: once

cdr3_aa: CASSLAYQPQHF
v_call: TRBV12-3/TRBV12-4
clone_size: medium-sized

cdr3_aa: CASSEETSPSYEQYF
v_call: TRBV6-1
clone_size: once

cdr3_aa: CASSLGLAGPVTDTQYF
v_call: TRBV11-2
clone_size: many

cdr3_aa: CTSSVLAGGPHSNTGELFF
v_call: TRBV4-3
clone_size: -

cdr3_aa: CASSLAGFPRGTQYF
v_call: TRBV12-3/TRBV12-4
clone_size: -

cdr3_aa: CASSLFFRAGGPYNEQFF
v_call: TRBV7-3
clone_size: -

cdr3_aa: CASSGRNIGELFF
v_call: TRBV10-1
clone_size: -

cdr3_aa: CAWSVDWGGGYIF
v_call: TRBV30
clone_size: once

cdr3_aa: CASSIGMGGELFF
v_call: TRBV12-3/TRBV12-4
clone_size: -

cdr3_aa: CASIQATVGWTFF
v_call: TRBV14
clone_size: -

cdr3_aa: CDGSPPWTEADTQYF
v_call: TRBV5-4
clone_size: -

cdr3_aa: CDSSLASSWTGRETQYF
v_call: TRBV13
clone_size: -

cdr3_aa: CAGGLGTSVKLEQFF
v_call: TRBV11-3
clone_size: -

cdr3_aa: CASSPLQGPTGKLFF
v_call: TRBV11-2
clone_size: -

cdr3_aa: CASSQVLDRERTEAFF
v_call: TRBV4-1
clone_size: medium-sized

cdr3_aa: CASSPRDGHGYGYAF
v_call: TRBV13
clone_size: -

cdr3_aa: CASSLFAGGLTDTQSF
v_call: TRBV7-9
clone_size: -

cdr3_aa: CASSPPGNRNVEQYF
v_call: TRBV28
clone_size: -

cdr3_aa: CVSRDGNRDTGELFF
v_call: TRBV6-5
clone_size: once

cdr3_aa: CASSQNVGARDEQFF
v_call: TRBV4-3
clone_size: -

cdr3_aa: CASTMTGFSGVNALTF
v_call: TRBV5-8
clone_size: -

cdr3_aa: CASSLMLSEQFF
v_call: TRBV12-3/TRBV12-4
clone_size: large

cdr3_aa: CASSQLTKLAGVNTGELFF
v_call: TRBV7-9
clone_size: many

cdr3_aa: CASNQKHLGQGGPREQYF
v_call: TRBV4-2
clone_size: -

cdr3_aa: CASSFDLANIGELLF
v_call: TRBV5-1
clone_size: -